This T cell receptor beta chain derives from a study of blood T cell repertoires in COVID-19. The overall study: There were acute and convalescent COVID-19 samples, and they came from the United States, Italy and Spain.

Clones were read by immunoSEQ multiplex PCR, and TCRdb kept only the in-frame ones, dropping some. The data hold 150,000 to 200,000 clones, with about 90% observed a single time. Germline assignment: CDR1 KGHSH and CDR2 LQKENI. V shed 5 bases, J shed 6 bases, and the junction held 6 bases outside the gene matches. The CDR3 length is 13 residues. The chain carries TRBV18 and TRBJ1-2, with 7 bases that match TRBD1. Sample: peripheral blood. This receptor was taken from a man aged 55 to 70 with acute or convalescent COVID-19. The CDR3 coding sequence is TGTGCCAGCTCATCACAGGGGAGGGATGGCTACACCTTC. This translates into CASSSQGRDGYTF.